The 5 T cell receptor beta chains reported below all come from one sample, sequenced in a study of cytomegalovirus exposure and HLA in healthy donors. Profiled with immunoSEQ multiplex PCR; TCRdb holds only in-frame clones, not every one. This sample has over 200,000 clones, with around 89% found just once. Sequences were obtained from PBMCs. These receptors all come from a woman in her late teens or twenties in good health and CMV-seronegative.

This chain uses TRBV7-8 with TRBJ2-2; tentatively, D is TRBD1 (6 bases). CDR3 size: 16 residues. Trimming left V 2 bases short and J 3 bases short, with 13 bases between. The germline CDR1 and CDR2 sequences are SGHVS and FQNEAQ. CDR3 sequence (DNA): TGTGCCAGCAGCTTAACTGCAGGGGTGGACACCGGGGAGCTGTTTTTT. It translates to CASSLTAGVDTGELFF.

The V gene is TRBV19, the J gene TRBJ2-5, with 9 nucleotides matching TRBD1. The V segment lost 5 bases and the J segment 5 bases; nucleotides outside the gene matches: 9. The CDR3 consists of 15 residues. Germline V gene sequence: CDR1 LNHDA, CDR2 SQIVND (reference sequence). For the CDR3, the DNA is TGTGCCAGTAGTCCCCCGGGGACAGGGAGGGAGACCCAGTACTTC. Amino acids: CASSPPGTGRETQYF.

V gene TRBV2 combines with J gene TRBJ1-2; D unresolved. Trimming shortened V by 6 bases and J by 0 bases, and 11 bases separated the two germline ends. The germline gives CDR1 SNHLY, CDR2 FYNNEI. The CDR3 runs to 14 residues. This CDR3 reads CASRGSGSNYGYTF. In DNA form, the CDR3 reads TGTGCCAGCAGAGGATCCGGGTCTAACTATGGCTACACCTTC.

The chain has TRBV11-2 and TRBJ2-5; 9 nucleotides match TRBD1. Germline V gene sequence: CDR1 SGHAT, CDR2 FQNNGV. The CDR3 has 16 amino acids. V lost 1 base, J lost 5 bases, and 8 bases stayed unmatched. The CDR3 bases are TGTGCCAGCAGCTTAGGAGGGATAACAGGGGGCGAGACCCAGTACTTC. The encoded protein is CASSLGGITGGETQYF.

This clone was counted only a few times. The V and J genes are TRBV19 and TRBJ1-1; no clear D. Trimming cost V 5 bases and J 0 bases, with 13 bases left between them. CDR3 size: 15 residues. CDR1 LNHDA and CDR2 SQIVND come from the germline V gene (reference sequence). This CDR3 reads CASSSGGGVNTEAFF. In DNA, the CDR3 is TGTGCCAGTAGTTCTGGAGGAGGAGTGAACACTGAAGCTTTCTTT.